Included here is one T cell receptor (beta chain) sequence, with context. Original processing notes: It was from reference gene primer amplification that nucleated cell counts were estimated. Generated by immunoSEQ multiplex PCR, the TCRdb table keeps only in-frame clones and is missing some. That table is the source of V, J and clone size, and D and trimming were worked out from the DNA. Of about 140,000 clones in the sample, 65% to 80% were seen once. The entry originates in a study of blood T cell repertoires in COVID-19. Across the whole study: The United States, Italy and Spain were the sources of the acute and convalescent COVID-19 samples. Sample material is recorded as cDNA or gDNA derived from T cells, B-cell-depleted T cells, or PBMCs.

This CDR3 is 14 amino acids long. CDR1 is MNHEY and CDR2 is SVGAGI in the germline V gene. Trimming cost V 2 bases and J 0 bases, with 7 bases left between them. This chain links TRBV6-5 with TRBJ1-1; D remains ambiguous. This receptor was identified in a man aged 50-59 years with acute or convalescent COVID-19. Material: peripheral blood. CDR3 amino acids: CASSYGQVNTEAFF. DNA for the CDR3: TGTGCCAGCAGTTACGGGCAAGTGAACACTGAAGCTTTCTTT.